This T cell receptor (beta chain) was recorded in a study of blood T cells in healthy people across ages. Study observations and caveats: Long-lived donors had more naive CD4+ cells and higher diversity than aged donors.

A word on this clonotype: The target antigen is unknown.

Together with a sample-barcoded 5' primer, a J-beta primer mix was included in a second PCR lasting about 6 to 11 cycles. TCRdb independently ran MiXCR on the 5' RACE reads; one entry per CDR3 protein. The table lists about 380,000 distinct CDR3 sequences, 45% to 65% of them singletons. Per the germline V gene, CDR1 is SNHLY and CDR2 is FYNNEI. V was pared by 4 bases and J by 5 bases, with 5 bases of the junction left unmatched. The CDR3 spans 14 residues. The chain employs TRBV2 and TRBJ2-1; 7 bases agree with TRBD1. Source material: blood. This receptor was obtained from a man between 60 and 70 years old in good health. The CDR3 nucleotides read TGTGCCAGCAGTGGACAGGGTGCACACAATGAGCAGTTCTTC. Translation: CASSGQGAHNEQFF.